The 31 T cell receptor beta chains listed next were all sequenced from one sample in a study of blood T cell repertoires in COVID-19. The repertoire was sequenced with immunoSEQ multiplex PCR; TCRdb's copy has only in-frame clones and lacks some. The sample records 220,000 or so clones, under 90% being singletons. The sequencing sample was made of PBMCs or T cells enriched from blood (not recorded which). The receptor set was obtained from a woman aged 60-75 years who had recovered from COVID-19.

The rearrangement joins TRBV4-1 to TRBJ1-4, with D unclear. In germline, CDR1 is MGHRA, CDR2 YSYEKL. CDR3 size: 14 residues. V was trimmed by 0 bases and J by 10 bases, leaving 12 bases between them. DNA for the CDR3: TGCGCCAGCAGCCAAGACAGGTCGTCCGGAAAACTGTTTTTT. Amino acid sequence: CASSQDRSSGKLFF.

Written as DNA, the CDR3 is TGCACCAGCAGCCAAGAAGACAGGGGCCAGCCCCGCGGGTCTGGCTACACCTTC. It specifies CTSSQEDRGQPRGSGYTF. The V gene is TRBV1, the J gene TRBJ1-2; TRBD1 was called by the table and not checked on the DNA. TRBV1 is classified as a pseudogene. The CDR3 is made up of 18 amino acids.

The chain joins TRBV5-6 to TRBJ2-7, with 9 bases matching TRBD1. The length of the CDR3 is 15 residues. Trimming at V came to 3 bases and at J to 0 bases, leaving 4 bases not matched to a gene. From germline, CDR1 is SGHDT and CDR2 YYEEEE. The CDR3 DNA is TGTGCCAGCAGCTGGGGGGACAGGGTCTCCTACGAGCAGTACTTC. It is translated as CASSWGDRVSYEQYF.

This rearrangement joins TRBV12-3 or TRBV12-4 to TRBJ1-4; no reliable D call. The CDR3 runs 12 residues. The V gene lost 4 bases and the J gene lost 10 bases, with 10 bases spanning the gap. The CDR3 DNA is TGTGCCAGCAGTTCTAGCCGAGGAAAACTGTTTTTT. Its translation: CASSSSRGKLFF.

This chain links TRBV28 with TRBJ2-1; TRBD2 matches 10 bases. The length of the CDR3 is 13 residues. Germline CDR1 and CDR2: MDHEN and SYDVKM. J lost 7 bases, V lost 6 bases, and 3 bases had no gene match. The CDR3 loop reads CASRSGGENEQFF. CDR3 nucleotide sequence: TGTGCCAGCAGAAGCGGGGGGGAAAATGAGCAGTTCTTC.

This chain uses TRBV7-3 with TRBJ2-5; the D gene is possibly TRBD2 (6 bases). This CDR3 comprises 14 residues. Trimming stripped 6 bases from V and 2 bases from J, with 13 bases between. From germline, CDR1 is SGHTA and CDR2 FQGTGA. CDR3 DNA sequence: TGTGCCAGCAGGCCTCCGGGACTTCAAGAGACCCAGTACTTC. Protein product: CASRPPGLQETQYF.

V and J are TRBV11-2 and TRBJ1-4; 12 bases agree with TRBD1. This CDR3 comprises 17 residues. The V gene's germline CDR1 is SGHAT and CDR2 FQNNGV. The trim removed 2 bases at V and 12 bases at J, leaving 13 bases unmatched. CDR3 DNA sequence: TGTGCCAGCAGCTTACAACCGAGGGGGACAGGGGGCATGGAACTGTTTTTT. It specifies CASSLQPRGTGGMELFF.

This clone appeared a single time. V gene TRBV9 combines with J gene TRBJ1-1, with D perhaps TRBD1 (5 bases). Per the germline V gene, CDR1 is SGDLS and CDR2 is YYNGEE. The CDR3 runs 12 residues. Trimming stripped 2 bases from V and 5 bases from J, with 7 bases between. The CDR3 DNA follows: TGTGCCAGCAGCGTTGGGGGGACTGAAGCTTTCTTT. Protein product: CASSVGGTEAFF.

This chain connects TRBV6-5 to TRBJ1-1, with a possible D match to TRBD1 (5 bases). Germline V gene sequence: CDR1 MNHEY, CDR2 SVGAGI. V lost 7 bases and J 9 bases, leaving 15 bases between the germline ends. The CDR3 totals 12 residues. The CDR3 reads CASMVGGRQAFF. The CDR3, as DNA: TGTGCCAGCATGGTGGGGGGTAGGCAAGCTTTCTTT.

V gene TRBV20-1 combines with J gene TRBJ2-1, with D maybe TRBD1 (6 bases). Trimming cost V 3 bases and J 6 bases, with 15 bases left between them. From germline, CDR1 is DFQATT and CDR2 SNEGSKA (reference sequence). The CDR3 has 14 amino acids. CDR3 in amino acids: CSASKWGRGNEQFF. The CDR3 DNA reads TGCAGTGCTAGTAAATGGGGGCGCGGCAATGAGCAGTTCTTC.

The CDR3 sequence is CSVTSEQGVTYEQYF. The CDR3 region has the DNA TGCAGCGTCACTAGTGAGCAGGGGGTCACCTACGAGCAGTACTTC. V is TRBV29-1 and J is TRBJ2-7, with 7 bases fitting TRBD1. The germline V gene encodes CDR1 SQVTM and CDR2 ANQGSEA. Trimming removed 6 bases from V and 2 bases from J; junction bases left unmatched: 13. The CDR3 covers 15 residues.

CDR3: CASSEQGQGSGNTIYF. CDR3 DNA sequence: TGTGCCAGCAGTGAGCAGGGACAGGGATCTGGAAACACCATATATTTT. This chain connects TRBV2 to TRBJ1-3, with 9 nucleotides matching TRBD1. CDR1 and CDR2 (germline): SNHLY, FYNNEI. The length of the CDR3 is 16 residues. J was trimmed by 1 base and V by 3 bases; bases with no gene match: 4.

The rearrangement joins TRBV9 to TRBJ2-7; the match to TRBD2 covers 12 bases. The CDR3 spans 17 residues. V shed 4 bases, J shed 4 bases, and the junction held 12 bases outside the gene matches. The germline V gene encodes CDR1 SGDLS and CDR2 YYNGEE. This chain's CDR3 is CASSPYHLAGGGYEQYF. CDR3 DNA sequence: TGTGCCAGCAGCCCCTACCACCTAGCGGGGGGGGGTTACGAGCAGTACTTC.

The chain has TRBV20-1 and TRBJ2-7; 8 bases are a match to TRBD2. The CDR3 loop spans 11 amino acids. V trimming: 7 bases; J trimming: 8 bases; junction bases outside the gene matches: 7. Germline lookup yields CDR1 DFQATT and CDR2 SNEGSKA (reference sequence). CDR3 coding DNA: TGCAGTGTTCTAGCGGGCAACAAGCAGTACTTC. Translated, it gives CSVLAGNKQYF.

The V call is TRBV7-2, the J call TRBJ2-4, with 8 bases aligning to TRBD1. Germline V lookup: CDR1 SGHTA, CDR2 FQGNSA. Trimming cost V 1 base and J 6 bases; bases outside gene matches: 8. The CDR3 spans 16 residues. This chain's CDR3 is CASSLDTGGGGNIQYF. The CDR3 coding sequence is TGTGCCAGCAGCTTAGATACAGGGGGTGGTGGAAACATTCAGTACTTC.

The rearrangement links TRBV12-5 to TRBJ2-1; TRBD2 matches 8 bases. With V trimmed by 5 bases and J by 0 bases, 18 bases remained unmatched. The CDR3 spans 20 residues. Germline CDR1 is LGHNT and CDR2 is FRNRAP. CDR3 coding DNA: TGTGCTAGTGGTCACATCCTCACTACTAGCGGCCTAAGCTCCTACAATGAGCAGTTCTTC. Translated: CASGHILTTSGLSSYNEQFF.

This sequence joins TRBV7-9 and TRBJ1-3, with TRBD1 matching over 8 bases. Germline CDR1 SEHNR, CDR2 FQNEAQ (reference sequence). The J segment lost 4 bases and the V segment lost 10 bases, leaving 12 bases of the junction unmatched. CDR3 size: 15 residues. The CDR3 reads CATPGPGGNGNTIYF. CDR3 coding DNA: TGTGCCACCCCAGGCCCAGGGGGCAACGGAAACACCATATATTTT.

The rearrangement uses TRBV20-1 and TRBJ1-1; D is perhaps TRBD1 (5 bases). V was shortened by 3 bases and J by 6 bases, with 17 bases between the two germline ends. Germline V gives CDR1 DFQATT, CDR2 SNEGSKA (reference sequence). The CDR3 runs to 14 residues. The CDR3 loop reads CSASREGIGAEAFF. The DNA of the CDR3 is TGCAGTGCTAGTCGGGAGGGGATCGGCGCTGAAGCTTTCTTT.

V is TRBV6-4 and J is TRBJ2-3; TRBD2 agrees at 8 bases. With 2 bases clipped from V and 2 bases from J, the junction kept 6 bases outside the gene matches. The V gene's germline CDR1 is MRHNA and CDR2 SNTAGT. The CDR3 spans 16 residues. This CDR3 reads CASSDGTSGLTDTQYF. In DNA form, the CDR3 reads TGTGCCAGCAGTGACGGTACTAGCGGACTCACAGATACGCAGTATTTT.

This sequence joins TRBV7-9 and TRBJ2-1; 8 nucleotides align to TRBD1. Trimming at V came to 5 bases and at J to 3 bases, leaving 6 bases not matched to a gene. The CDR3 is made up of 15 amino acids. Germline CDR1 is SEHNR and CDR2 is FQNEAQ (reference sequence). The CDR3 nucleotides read TGTGCCAGCAGCGCGACAGGGGCGAGCTACAATGAGCAGTTCTTC. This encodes CASSATGASYNEQFF.

The chain's CDR3 is CASSEYRLAGLETQYF. The DNA of the CDR3 is TGTGCCAGCAGTGAATATAGGCTAGCGGGGTTGGAGACCCAGTACTTC. The chain is built from TRBV2 and TRBJ2-5; 9 bases line up with TRBD2. The ends lost 2 bases at V and 5 bases at J; junction bases unmatched: 9. The length of the CDR3 is 16 residues. Germline loops: CDR1 SNHLY, CDR2 FYNNEI.

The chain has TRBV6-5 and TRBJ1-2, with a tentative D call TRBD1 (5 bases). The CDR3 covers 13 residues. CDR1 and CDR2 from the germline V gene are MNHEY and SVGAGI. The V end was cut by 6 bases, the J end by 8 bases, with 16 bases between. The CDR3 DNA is TGTGCCAGCAGAAGGGTGGGGTCAGGGGGCTACACCTTC. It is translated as CASRRVGSGGYTF.

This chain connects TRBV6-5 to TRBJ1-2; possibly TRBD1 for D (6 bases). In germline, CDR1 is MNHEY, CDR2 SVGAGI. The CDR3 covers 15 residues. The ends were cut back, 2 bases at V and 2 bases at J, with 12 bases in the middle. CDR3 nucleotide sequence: TGTGCCAGCAGTTACGGTTCAGGGGCGAACTATGGCTACACCTTC. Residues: CASSYGSGANYGYTF.

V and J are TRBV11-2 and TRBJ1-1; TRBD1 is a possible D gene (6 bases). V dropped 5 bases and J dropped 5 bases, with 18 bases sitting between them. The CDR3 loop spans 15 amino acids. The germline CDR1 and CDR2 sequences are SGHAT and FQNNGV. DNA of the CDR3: TGTGCCAGCAGCCCAAGGAGGCAGGGGCCTACTGAAGCTTTCTTT. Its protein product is CASSPRRQGPTEAFF.

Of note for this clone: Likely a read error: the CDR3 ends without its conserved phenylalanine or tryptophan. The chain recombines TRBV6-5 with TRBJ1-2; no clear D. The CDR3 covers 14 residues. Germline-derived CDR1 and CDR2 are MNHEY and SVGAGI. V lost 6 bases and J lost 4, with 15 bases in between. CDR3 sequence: CASSPPGGSYGYTL. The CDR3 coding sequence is TGTGCCAGCAGCCCCCCAGGAGGATCCTATGGCTACACCCTC.

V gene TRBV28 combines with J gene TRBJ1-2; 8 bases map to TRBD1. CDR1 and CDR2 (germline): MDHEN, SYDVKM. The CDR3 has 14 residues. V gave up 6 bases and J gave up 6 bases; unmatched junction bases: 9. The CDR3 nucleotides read TGTGCCAGCAGGACATCAGGACAGGGAAATGGCTACACCTTC. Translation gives CASRTSGQGNGYTF.

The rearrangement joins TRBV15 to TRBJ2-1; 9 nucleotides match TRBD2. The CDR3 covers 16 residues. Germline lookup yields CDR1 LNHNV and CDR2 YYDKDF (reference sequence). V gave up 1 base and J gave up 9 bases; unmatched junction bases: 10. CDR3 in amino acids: CATSRVAGGPFSEQFF. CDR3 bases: TGTGCCACCAGCAGAGTGGCGGGGGGGCCTTTTAGTGAGCAGTTCTTC.

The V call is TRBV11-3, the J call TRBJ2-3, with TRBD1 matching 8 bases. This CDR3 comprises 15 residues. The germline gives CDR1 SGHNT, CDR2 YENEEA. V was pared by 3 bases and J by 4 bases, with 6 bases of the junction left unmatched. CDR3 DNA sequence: TGTGCCAGCAGCTTCCGGACAGGGCGGGCAGATACGCAGTATTTT. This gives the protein CASSFRTGRADTQYF. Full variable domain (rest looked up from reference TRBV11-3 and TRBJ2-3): EAGVVQSPRYKIIEKKQPVAFWCNPISGHNTLYWYLQNLGQGPELLIRYENEEAVDDSQLPKDRFSAERLKGVDSTLKIQPAELGDSAVYLCASSFRTGRADTQYFGPGTRLTVL.

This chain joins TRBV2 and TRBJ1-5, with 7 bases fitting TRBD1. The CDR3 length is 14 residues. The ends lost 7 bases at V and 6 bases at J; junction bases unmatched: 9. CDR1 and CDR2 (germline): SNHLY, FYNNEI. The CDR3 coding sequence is TGTGCCAGCACGTCGAGGGGGCTGGCTCAGCCCCAGCATTTT. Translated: CASTSRGLAQPQHF.

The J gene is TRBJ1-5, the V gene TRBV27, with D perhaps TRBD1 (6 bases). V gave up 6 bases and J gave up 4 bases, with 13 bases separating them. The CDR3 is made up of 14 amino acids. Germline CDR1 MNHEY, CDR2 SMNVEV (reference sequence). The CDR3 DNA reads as TGTGCCAGCAGGGCAGGGGCGTGGAATCAGCCCCAGCATTTT. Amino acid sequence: CASRAGAWNQPQHF.

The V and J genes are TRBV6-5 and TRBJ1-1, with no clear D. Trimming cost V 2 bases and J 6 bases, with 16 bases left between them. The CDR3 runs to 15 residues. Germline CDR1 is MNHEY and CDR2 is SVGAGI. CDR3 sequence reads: CASSYGGRVRSEAFF. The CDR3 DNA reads TGTGCCAGCAGTTACGGCGGTCGGGTCCGCTCTGAAGCTTTCTTT.